Sequencing of this T cell receptor (beta chain) was carried out in a study of shared clonotypes between healthy human individuals. This CDR3 is 16 amino acids long. CDR1 is SSHAT and CDR2 is FNYEAQ in the germline V gene (reference sequence). V dropped 2 bases and J dropped 5; count of bases not matched to a gene: 10. Positively selected for CCR7, the CD45RO-negative cells used as naive CD8 cells excluded terminally differentiated effector memory CD45RA+ cells. The protocol was immunoSEQ multiplex PCR, while the TCRdb copy is restricted to in-frame clones and leaves out a portion. The table includes roughly 2.1 million clones, roughly 91% detected once.

The rearrangement uses TRBV7-7 and TRBJ2-5; 8 bases are shared with TRBD2. This clonotype originated in a man younger than 30 in good health. Some clones in this sample may be carry-over from other donors' samples. The sequenced material came from naive CD8+ T cells from PBMCs. CDR3 region: CASSLSPGGGRETQYF. CDR3 sequence (DNA): TGTGCCAGCAGCTTAAGCCCGGGGGGGGGCCGGGAGACCCAGTACTTC.